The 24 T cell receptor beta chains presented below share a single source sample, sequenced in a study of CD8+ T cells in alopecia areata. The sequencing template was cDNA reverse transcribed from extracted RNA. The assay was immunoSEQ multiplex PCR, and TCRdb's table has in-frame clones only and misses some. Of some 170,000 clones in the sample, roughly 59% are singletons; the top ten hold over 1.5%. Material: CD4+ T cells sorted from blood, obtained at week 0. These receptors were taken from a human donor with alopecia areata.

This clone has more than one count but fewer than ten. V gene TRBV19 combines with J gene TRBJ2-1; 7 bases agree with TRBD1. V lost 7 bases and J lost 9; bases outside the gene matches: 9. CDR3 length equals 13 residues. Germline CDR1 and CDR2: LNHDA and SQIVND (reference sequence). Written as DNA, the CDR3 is TGTGCCAGTAACCCAGATTGGGACAGTGAGCAGTTCTTC. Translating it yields CASNPDWDSEQFF.

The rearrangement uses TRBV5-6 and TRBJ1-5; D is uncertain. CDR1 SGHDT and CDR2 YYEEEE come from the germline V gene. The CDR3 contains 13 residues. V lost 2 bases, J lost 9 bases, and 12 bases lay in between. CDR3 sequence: CASSLRRNWPQHF. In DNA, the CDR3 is TGTGCCAGCAGCTTAAGGCGCAATTGGCCCCAGCATTTT. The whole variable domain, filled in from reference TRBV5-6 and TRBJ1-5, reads DAGVTQSPTHLIKTRGQQVTLRCSPKSGHDTVSWYQQALGQGPQFIFQYYEEEERQRGNFPDRFSGHQFPNYSSELNVNALLLGDSALYLCASSLRRNWPQHFGDGTRLSIL.

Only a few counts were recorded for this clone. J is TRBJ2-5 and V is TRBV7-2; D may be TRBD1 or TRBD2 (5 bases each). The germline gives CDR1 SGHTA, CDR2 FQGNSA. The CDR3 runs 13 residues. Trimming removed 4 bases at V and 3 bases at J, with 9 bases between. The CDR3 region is CASSSGRKETQYF. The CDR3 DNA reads TGTGCCAGCAGCTCGGGACGGAAAGAGACCCAGTACTTC.

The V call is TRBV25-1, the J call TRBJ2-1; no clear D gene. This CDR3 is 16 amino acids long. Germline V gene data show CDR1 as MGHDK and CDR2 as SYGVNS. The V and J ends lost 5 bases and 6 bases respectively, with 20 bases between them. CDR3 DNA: TGTGCCAGCAGTCCCTGGGCCTCGCAATGGGGCAATGAGCAGTTCTTC. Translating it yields CASSPWASQWGNEQFF.

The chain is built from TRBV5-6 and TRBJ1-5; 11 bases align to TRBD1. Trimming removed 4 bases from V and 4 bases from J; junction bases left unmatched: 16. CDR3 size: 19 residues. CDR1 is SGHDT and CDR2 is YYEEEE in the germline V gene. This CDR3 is CASSLTFGQGAMGNQPQHF. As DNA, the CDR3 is TGTGCCAGCAGCCTTACCTTTGGACAGGGGGCTATGGGGAATCAGCCCCAGCATTTT.

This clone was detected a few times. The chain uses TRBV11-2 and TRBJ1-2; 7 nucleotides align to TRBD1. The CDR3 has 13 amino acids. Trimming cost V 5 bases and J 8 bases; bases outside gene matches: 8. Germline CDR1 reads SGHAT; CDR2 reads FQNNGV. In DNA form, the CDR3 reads TGTGCCAGCAGCCCCCAGGGGGTTGGAGGCTACACCTTC. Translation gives CASSPQGVGGYTF. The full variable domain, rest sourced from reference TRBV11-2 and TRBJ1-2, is EAGVAQSPRYKIIEKRQSVAFWCNPISGHATLYWYQQILGQGPKLLIQFQNNGVVDDSQLPKDRFSAERLKGVDSTLKIQPAKLEDSAVYLCASSPQGVGGYTFGSGTRLTVV.

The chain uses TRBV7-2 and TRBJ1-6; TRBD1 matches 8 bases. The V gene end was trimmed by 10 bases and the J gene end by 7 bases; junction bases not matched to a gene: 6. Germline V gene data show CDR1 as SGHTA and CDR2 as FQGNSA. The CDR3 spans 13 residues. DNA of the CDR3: TGTGCCACCGGACAGGGATCGAATTCACCCCTCCACTTT. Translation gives CATGQGSNSPLHF.

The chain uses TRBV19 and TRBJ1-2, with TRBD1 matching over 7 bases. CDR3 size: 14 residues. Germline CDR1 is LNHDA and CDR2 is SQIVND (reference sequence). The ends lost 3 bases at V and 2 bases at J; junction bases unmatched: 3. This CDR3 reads CASSIEDRNYGYTF. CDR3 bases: TGTGCCAGTAGTATCGAGGACAGGAACTATGGCTACACCTTC.

The CDR3: CASKVKGSGTGELFF. DNA for the CDR3: TGTGCCAGCAAGGTGAAGGGGAGCGGCACCGGGGAGCTGTTTTTT. The chain joins TRBV11-2 to TRBJ2-2, with D perhaps given as TRBD1 or TRBD2 (5 bases each). Germline values: CDR1 SGHAT, CDR2 FQNNGV. Trimming removed 7 bases from V and 4 bases from J, with 16 bases in between. The CDR3 is 15 residues long.

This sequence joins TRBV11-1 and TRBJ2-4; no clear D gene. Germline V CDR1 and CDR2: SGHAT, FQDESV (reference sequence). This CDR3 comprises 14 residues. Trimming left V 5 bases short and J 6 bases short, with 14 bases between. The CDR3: CASSPDWLTNIQYF. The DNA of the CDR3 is TGTGCCAGCAGCCCCGACTGGCTCACAAACATTCAGTACTTC. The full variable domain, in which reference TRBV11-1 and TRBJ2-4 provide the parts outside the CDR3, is EAEVAQSPRYKITEKSQAVAFWCDPISGHATLYWYRQILGQGPELLVQFQDESVVDDSQLPKDRFSAERLKGVDSTLKIQPAELGDSAMYLCASSPDWLTNIQYFGAGTRLSVL.

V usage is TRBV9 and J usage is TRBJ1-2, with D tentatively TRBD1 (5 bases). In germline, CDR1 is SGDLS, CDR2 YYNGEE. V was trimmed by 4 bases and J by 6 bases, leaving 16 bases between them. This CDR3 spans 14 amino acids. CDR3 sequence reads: CASSHDLRGDGYTF. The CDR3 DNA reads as TGTGCCAGCAGCCATGACCTCCGAGGGGATGGCTACACCTTC.

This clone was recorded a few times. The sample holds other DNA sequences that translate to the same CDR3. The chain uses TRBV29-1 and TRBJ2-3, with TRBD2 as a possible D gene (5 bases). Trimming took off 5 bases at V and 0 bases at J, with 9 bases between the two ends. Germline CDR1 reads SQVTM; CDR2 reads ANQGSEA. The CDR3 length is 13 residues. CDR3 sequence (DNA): TGCAGCGTTCAAGGGAGAAGCACAGATACGCAGTATTTT. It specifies CSVQGRSTDTQYF.

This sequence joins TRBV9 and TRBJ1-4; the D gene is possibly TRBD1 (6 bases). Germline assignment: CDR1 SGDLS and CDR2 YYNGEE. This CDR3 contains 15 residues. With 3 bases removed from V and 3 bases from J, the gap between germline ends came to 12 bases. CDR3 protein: CASSAIGQSNEKLFF. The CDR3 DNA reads TGTGCCAGCAGCGCCATAGGACAGTCTAATGAAAAACTGTTTTTT.

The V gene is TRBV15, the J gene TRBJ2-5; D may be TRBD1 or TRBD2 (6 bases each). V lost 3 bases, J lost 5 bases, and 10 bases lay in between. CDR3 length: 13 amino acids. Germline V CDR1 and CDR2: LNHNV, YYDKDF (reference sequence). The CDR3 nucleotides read TGTGCCACCAGCAGTGGGGGGCTGGAGACCCAGTACTTC. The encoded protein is CATSSGGLETQYF.

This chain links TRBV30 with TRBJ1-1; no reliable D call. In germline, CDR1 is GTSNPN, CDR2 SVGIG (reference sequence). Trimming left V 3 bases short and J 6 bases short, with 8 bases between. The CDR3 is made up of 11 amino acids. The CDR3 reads CAWSHLAEAFF. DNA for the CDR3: TGTGCCTGGAGCCACCTAGCTGAAGCTTTCTTT.

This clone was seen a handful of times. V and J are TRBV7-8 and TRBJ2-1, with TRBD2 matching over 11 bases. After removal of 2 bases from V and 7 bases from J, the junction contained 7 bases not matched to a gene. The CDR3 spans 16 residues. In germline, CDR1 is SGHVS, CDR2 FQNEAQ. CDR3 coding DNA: TGTGCCAGCAGCTTACGACGTCTAGCGGGGGGAAATGAGCAGTTCTTC. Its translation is CASSLRRLAGGNEQFF.

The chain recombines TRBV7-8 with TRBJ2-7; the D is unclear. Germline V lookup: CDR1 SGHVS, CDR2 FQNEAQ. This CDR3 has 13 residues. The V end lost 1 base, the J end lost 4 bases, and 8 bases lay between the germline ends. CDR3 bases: TGTGCCAGCAGCTTAGGTCGAACTTACGAGCAGTACTTC. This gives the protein CASSLGRTYEQYF. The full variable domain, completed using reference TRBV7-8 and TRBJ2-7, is GAGVSQSPRYKVAKRGQDVALRCDPISGHVSLFWYQQALGQGPEFLTYFQNEAQLDKSGLPSDRFFAERPEGSVSTLKIQRTQQEDSAVYLCASSLGRTYEQYFGPGTRLTVT.

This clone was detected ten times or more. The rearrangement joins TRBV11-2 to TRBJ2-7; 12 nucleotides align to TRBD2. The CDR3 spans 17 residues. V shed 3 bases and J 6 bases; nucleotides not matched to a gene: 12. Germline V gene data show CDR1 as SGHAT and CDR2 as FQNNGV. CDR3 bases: TGTGCCAGCAGCTTTGGTGACCTAGCGGGGGGGCCCCGCGAGCAGTACTTC. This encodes CASSFGDLAGGPREQYF.

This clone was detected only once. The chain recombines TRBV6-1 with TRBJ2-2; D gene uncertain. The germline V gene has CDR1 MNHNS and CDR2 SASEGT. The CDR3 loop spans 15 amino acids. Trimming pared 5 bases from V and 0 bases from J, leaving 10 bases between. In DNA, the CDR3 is TGTGCCAGCAGTCTTACTGACTCGAACACCGGGGAGCTGTTTTTT. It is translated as CASSLTDSNTGELFF.

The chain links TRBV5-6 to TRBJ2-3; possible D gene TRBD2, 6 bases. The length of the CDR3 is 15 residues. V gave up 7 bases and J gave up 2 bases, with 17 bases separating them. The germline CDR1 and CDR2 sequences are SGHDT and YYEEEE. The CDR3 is CASALGLANTDTQYF. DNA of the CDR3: TGTGCCAGCGCTTTGGGGCTAGCGAACACAGATACGCAGTATTTT.

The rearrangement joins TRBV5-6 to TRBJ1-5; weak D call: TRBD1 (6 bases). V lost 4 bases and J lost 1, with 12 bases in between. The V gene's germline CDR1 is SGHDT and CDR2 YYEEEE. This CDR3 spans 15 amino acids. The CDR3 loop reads CASSTQGLSNQPQHF. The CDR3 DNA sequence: TGTGCCAGCAGCACACAGGGCTTAAGCAATCAGCCCCAGCATTTT.

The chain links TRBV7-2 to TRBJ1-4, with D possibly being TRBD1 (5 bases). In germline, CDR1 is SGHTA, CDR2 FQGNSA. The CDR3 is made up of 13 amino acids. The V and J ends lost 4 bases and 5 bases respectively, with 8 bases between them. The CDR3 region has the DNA TGTGCCAGCAGCTCATACAGGAATGAAAAACTGTTTTTT. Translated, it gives CASSSYRNEKLFF.

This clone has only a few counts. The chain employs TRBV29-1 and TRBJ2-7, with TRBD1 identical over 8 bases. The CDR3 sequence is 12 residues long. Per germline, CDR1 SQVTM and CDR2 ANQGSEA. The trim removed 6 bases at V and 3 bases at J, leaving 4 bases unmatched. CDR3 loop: CSVDGQGYEQYF. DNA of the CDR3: TGCAGCGTCGATGGACAGGGCTACGAGCAGTACTTC.

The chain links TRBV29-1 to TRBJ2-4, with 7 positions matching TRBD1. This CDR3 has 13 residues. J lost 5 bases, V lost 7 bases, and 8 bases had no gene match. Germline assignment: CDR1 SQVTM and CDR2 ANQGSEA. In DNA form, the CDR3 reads TGCAGCGCAAGGACAGGAGGCCAAAACATTCAGTACTTC. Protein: CSARTGGQNIQYF.